This passage covers 20 T cell receptor beta chains from one sample sequenced in a study of post-analysis software for immune sequencing data. Findings and limits, study-wide: Four to six TRBV segments were significantly more frequent in patients than in controls. TRBV5-6, TRBV5-1 and TRBV20-1 were among these segments.

Unique molecular identifiers tagged the TCR beta cDNA libraries. TCRdb independently ran MiXCR on the PCR reads; one entry per CDR3 protein. There are 750,000 to 950,000 distinct CDR3 sequences in the sample; roughly 50% occur only once, and roughly 4.4% lies in the top ten. What these receptors recognize is not known. The sample taken for sequencing was blood. These receptors were obtained from a girl aged 10 to 17 with multiple sclerosis.

Only one count was recorded for this clonotype. V gene TRBV2 combines with J gene TRBJ2-4; no clear D gene. The better agreement between TRBJ2-7 and the DNA end casts doubt on the J call. The CDR3 runs 14 residues. From germline, CDR1 is SNHLY and CDR2 FYNNEI. The CDR3 region has the DNA TGTGCCAGCAGTGTTTCCTCGATTCAAGGCGAGCAGTACTTC. Amino acid sequence: CASSVSSIQGEQYF.

This clonotype has just a few counts. V and J are TRBV20-1 and TRBJ2-5; 9 positions agree with TRBD1. V was clipped by 3 bases and J by 5 bases; unmatched bases: 16. Germline assignment: CDR1 DFQATT and CDR2 SNEGSKA (reference sequence). The CDR3 runs 17 residues. The CDR3: CSASTLLTGGNWETQYF. The CDR3 DNA sequence: TGCAGTGCTAGTACCCTTTTGACAGGGGGTAATTGGGAGACCCAGTACTTC.

The chain links TRBV6-5 to TRBJ2-5, with D possibly called TRBD1 or TRBD2 (5 bases each). The J call may be mistaken, given a closer DNA end match to TRBJ2-7. The CDR3 is 14 residues long. CDR1 and CDR2 from the germline V gene are MNHEY and SVGAGI. CDR3 nucleotides: TGTGCCAGCAGACTAGACAGCGGAGGAAGCGAGCAGTACTTC. It encodes CASRLDSGGSEQYF.

J is TRBJ2-7 and V is TRBV20-1; TRBD1 or TRBD2 may be the D gene (6 bases each). CDR1 is DFQATT and CDR2 is SNEGSKA in the germline V gene (reference sequence). The CDR3 totals 12 residues. As DNA, the CDR3 is TGCAGATGCCGGGGGCCGGTCTACGAGCAGTACTTC. Residues: CRCRGPVYEQYF.

This clonotype has more than one count but fewer than ten. J is TRBJ1-2 and V is TRBV7-9; the D is unclear. The CDR3 totals 14 residues. Germline-derived CDR1 and CDR2 are SEHNR and FQNEAQ (reference sequence). Trimming shortened V by 6 bases and J by 4 bases, and 15 bases separated the two germline ends. The CDR3 region is CASRPPGSSYGYTF. Written as DNA, the CDR3 is TGTGCCAGCAGACCTCCTGGGTCCAGCTATGGCTACACCTTC.

This clonotype was detected a few times. This chain links TRBV29-1 with TRBJ2-1; D gene uncertain. Per germline, CDR1 SQVTM and CDR2 ANQGSEA. CDR3 size: 14 residues. Trimming removed 1 base at V and 1 base at J, with 8 bases between. For the CDR3, the DNA is TGCAGCGTTGAAGGGGCCCTTTCCTACAATGAGCAGTTCTTC. Protein product: CSVEGALSYNEQFF.

The chain combines TRBV4-1 with TRBJ2-6, with D perhaps TRBD2 (5 bases). V gave up 1 base and J gave up 0 bases, with 16 bases separating them. The CDR3 spans 19 residues. Germline V gives CDR1 MGHRA, CDR2 YSYEKL. The CDR3 DNA follows: TGCGCCAGCAGCCAAGCTCCGGACGGAGGATACTCTGGGGCCAACGTCCTGACTTTC. Its translation: CASSQAPDGGYSGANVLTF.

This chain connects TRBV12-3 or TRBV12-4 to TRBJ2-1, with 15 bases identical to TRBD2. V dropped 6 bases and J dropped 4; count of bases not matched to a gene: 16. The CDR3 extends over 20 amino acids. CDR3: CASSTSYGLAGGGGYNEQFF. The CDR3 DNA reads as TGTGCCAGCAGCACTTCCTATGGACTAGCGGGAGGGGGGGGTTACAATGAGCAGTTCTTC.

Only a few counts were recorded for this clonotype. This chain joins TRBV29-1 and TRBJ2-5, with 7 bases identical to TRBD1. V lost 5 bases, J lost 0 bases, and 6 bases stayed unmatched. Germline V lookup: CDR1 SQVTM, CDR2 ANQGSEA. This CDR3 is built from 14 residues. The CDR3 sequence is CSVLDRSHQETQYF. CDR3 coding DNA: TGCAGCGTTTTGGACAGGAGTCACCAAGAGACCCAGTACTTC.

The chain recombines TRBV20-1 with TRBJ1-2; TRBD1 matches at 9 bases. In germline, CDR1 is DFQATT, CDR2 SNEGSKA (reference sequence). The CDR3 consists of 16 residues. The V segment lost 6 bases and the J segment 0 bases; nucleotides outside the gene matches: 11. CDR3 sequence reads: CSARPGQGGTNYGYTF. The CDR3 DNA is TGCAGTGCACGGCCGGGACAGGGTGGCACTAACTATGGCTACACCTTC.

The chain joins TRBV11-2 to TRBJ1-1, with D possibly TRBD1 on 6 matching bases. CDR1 SGHAT and CDR2 FQNNGV come from the germline V gene. The CDR3 contains 18 residues. The V end lost 5 bases, the J end lost 4 bases, and 26 bases lay between the germline ends. CDR3: CASSPSRGIPRGGTEAFF. The CDR3 DNA is TGTGCCAGCAGCCCATCGAGGGGGATCCCACGGGGGGGCACTGAAGCTTTCTTT.

The chain employs TRBV5-1 and TRBJ2-5, with 8 nucleotides matching TRBD2. Germline values: CDR1 SGHRS, CDR2 YFSETQ. This CDR3 spans 15 amino acids. V shed 1 base and J 5 bases; nucleotides not matched to a gene: 7. The DNA of the CDR3 is TGCGCCAGCAGCTTGCCCCTAGCGGGTACTGAGACCCAGTACTTC. Its protein is CASSLPLAGTETQYF.

In the case of this clonotype: The final CDR3 position lacks the conserved phenylalanine or tryptophan, pointing to a likely read error. V usage is TRBV14 and J usage is TRBJ2-1; 12 nucleotides agree with TRBD2. The junction had 7 bases not matched to a gene; V was cut back by 4 bases and J by 9 bases. Per germline, CDR1 SGHDN and CDR2 FVKESK. This CDR3 has 15 residues. This CDR3 is CASSPLAGGPVEQFS. In DNA form, the CDR3 reads TGTGCCAGCAGCCCTCTAGCGGGAGGGCCGGTTGAGCAGTTCTCC.

The chain recombines TRBV20-1 with TRBJ1-5; 7 bases line up with TRBD1. Germline lookup yields CDR1 DFQATT and CDR2 SNEGSKA (reference sequence). The CDR3 has 13 amino acids. The junction had 1 base not matched to a gene; V was cut back by 4 bases and J by 1 base. This chain's CDR3 is CSAIRGSNQPQHF. CDR3 nucleotides: TGCAGTGCTATCAGGGGGAGCAATCAGCCCCAGCATTTT.

CDR3 bases: TGCGCCAGCAGCTTCGCCGGGACAGTTAATGGCTACACCTTC. Its protein is CASSFAGTVNGYTF. This chain connects TRBV5-1 to TRBJ1-2, with 7 bases lining up with TRBD1. Germline values: CDR1 SGHRS, CDR2 YFSETQ. V dropped 2 bases and J dropped 6; count of bases not matched to a gene: 7. This CDR3 is 14 amino acids long.

The V call is TRBV20-1, the J call TRBJ2-5; D remains unclear. CDR3 length: 13 residues. With 0 bases removed from V and 12 bases from J, the gap between germline ends came to 17 bases. CDR1 is DFQATT, CDR2 SNEGSKA, per germline (reference sequence). The CDR3 sequence is CSARDRSGLKEYF. CDR3 coding DNA: TGCAGTGCTAGAGATCGGTCTGGGTTGAAGGAGTACTTC.

This CDR3 reads CASSFPGPANEQYV. The CDR3 DNA reads TGTGCCAGCAGCTTCCCGGGACCGGCGAACGAGCAGTACGTC. The chain is built from TRBV11-2 and TRBJ2-7; D assignment may be TRBD1 or TRBD2 (5 bases each). Looked up from germline, CDR1 is SGHAT and CDR2 is FQNNGV. Trimming shortened V by 3 bases and J by 5 bases, and 14 bases separated the two germline ends. The CDR3 covers 14 residues.

The rearrangement links TRBV5-1 to TRBJ2-1, with TRBD2 identical over 9 bases. Germline values: CDR1 SGHRS, CDR2 YFSETQ. The CDR3 is made up of 16 amino acids. The J segment lost 3 bases and the V segment lost 4 bases, leaving 8 bases of the junction unmatched. The CDR3 loop is CASSPRVSGSYNEQFF. DNA of the CDR3: TGCGCCAGCAGCCCGCGGGTTAGCGGGAGCTACAATGAGCAGTTCTTC.

This clonotype showed up just a few times. The chain's CDR3 is CSARVWLAGRKETQYF. In DNA form, the CDR3 reads TGCAGTGCTAGAGTTTGGCTAGCGGGACGCAAAGAGACCCAGTACTTC. The V gene is TRBV20-1, the J gene TRBJ2-5; 9 bases are a match to TRBD2. The germline CDR1 and CDR2 sequences are DFQATT and SNEGSKA (reference sequence). Trimming removed 1 base from V and 3 bases from J; junction bases left unmatched: 9. The CDR3 sequence is 16 residues long.

In its sample, this clonotype was seen a few times. The chain joins TRBV9 to TRBJ2-3; tentatively, D is TRBD2 (6 bases). CDR1 is SGDLS and CDR2 is YYNGEE in the germline V gene. This CDR3 spans 15 amino acids. Trimming cost V 4 bases and J 0 bases, with 12 bases left between them. CDR3 DNA: TGTGCCAGCAGCCTTAGCGGCAGTAGCACAGATACGCAGTATTTT. It translates to CASSLSGSSTDTQYF.